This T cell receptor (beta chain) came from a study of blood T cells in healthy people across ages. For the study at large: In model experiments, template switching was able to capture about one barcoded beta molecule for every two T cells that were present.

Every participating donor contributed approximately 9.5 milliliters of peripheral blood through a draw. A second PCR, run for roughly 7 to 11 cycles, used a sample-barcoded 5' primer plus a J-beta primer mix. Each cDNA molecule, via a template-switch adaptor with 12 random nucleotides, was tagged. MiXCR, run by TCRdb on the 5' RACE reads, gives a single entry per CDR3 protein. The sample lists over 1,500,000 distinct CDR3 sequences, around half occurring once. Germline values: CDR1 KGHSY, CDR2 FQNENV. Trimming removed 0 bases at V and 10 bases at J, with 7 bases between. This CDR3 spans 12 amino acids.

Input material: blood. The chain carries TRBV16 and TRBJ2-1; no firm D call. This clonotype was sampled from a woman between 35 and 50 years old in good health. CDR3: CASSQSGREQFF. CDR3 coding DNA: TGTGCCAGCAGCCAATCGGGTCGGGAGCAGTTCTTC.